This T cell receptor beta chain is from a study of T cell responses to AZD1222 COVID-19 vaccine. Produced via immunoSEQ multiplex PCR; TCRdb's table is partial and in-frame only. The sample includes 130,000 or so clones, just under 95% of them seen just once. This CDR3 is 15 amino acids long. V lost 1 base, J lost 0 bases, and 10 bases lay in between. CDR1 GTSNPN and CDR2 SVGIG come from the germline V gene (reference sequence). This sample comprised peripheral blood, obtained on day 0 of AZD1222 vaccination. The chain uses TRBV30 and TRBJ1-3; a weak D match, TRBD1 (5 bases). This TCR was recovered from an adult in good health. The CDR3 DNA sequence: TGTGCCTGGAGTGCCTTTGACAGCTCTGGAAACACCATATATTTT. Translating gives CAWSAFDSSGNTIYF. The whole variable domain, filled in from reference TRBV30 and TRBJ1-3, reads SQTIHQWPATLVQPVGSPLSLECTVEGTSNPNLYWYRQAAGRGLQLLFYSVGIGQISSEVPQNLSASRPQDRQFILSSKKLLLSDSGFYLCAWSAFDSSGNTIYFGEGSWLTVV.